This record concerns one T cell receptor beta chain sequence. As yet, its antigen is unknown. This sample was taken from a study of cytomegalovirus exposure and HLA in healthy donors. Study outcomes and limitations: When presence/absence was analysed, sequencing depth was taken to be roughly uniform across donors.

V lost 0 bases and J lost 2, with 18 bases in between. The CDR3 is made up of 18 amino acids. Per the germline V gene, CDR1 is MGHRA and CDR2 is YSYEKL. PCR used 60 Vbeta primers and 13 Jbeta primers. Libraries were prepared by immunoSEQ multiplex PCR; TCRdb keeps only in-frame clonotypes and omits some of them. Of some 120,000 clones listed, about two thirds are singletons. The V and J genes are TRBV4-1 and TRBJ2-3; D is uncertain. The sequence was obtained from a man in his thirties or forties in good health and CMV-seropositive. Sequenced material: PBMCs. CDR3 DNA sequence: TGCGCCAGCAGCCAAGATGTACCCTTCGGTGGTCTCACAGATACGCAGTATTTT. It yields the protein CASSQDVPFGGLTDTQYF.